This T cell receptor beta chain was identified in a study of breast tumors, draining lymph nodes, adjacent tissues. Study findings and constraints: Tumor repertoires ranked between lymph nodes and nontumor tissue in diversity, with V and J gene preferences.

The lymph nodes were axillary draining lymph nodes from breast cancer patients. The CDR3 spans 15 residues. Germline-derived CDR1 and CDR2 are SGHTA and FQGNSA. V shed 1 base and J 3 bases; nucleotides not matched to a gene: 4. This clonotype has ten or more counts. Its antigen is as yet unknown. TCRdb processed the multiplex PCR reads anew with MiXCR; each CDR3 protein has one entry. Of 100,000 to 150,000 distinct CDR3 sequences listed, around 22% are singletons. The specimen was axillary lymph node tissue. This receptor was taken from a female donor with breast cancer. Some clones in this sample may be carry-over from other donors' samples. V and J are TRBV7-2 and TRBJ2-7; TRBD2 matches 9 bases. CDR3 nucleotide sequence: TGTGCCAGCAGCTTAGGCGGGGGGGGGTTCTACGAGCAGTACTTC. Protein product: CASSLGGGGFYEQYF. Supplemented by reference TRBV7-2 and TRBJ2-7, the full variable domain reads GAGVSQSPSNKVTEKGKDVELRCDPISGHTALYWYRQSLGQGLEFLIYFQGNSAPDKSGLPSDRFSAERTGGSVSTLTIQRTQQEDSAVYLCASSLGGGGFYEQYFGPGTRLTVT.